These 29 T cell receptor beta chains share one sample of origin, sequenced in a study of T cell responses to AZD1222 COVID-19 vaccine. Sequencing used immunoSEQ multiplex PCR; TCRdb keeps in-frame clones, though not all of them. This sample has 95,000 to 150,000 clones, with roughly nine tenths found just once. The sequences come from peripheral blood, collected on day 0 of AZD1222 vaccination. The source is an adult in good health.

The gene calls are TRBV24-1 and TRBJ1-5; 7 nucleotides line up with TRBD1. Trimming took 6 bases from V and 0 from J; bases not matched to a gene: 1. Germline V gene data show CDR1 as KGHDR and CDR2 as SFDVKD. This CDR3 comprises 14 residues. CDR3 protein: CATSYRGSNQPQHF. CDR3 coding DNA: TGTGCCACCAGTTACAGGGGTAGCAATCAGCCCCAGCATTTT.

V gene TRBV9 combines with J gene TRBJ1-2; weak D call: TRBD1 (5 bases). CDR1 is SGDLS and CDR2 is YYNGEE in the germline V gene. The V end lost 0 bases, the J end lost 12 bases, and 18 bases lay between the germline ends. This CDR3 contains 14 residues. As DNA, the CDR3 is TGTGCCAGCAGCGTAGGCTCCGGACCACGAGGGGACACCTTC. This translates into CASSVGSGPRGDTF.

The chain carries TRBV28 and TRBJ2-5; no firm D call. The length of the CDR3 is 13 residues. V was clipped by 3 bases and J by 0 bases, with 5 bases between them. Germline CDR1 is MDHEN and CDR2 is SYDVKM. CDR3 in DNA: TGTGCCAGCAGTTTTGATGACCAAGAGACCCAGTACTTC. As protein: CASSFDDQETQYF.

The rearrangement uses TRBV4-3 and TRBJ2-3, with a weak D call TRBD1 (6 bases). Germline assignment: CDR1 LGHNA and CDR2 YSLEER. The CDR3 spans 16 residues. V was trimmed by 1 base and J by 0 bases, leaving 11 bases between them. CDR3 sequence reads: CASSQGDIQSTDTQYF. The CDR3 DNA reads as TGCGCCAGCAGCCAAGGGGACATCCAGAGCACAGATACGCAGTATTTT.

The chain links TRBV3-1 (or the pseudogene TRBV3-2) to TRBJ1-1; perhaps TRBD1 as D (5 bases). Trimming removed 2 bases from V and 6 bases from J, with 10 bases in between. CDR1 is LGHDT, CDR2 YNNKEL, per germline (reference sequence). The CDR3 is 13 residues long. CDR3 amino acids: CASSQRGQPEAFF. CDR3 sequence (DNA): TGTGCCAGCAGCCAAAGGGGCCAACCTGAAGCTTTCTTT.

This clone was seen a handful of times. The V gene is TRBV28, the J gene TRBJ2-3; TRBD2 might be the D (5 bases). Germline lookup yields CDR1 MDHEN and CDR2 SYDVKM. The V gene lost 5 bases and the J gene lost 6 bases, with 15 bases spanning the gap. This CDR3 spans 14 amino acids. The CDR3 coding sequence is TGTGCCAGCAGTCCGGACTGGCCGGGGGATACGCAGTATTTT. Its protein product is CASSPDWPGDTQYF.

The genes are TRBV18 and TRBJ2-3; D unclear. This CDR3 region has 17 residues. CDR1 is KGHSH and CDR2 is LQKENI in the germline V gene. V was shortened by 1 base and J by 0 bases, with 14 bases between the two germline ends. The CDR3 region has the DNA TGTGCCAGCTCACCACGTAGGGTTGGAACTAGCACAGATACGCAGTATTTT. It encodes CASSPRRVGTSTDTQYF.

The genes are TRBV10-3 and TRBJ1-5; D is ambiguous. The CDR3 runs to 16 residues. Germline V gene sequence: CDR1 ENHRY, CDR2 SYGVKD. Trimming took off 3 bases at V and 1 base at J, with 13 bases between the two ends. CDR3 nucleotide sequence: TGTGCCATCAGTGATCGTGTTAGCACAAGCAATCAGCCCCAGCATTTT. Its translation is CAISDRVSTSNQPQHF.

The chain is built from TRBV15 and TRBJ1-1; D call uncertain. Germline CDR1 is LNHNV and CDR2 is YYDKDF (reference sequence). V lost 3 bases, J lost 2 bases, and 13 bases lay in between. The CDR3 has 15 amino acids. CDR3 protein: CATSRPVGLNTEAFF. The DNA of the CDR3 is TGTGCCACCAGCAGGCCGGTTGGCTTAAACACTGAAGCTTTCTTT.

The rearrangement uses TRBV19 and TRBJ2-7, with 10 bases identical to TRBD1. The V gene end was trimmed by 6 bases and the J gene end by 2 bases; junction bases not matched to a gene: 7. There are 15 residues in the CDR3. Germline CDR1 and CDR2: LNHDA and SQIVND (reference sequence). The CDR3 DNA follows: TGTGCCAGTAGCGTCTCCGGGACAGGGGCCTACGAGCAGTACTTC. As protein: CASSVSGTGAYEQYF. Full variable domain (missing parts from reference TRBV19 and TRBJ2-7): DGGITQSPKYLFRKEGQNVTLSCEQNLNHDAMYWYRQDPGQGLRLIYYSQIVNDFQKGDIAEGYSVSREKKESFPLTVTSAQKNPTAFYLCASSVSGTGAYEQYFGPGTRLTVT.

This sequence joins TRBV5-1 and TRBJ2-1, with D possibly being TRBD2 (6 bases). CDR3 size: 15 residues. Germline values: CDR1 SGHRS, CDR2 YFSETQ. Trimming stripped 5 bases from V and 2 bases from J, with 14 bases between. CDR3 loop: CASRSGTGPYNEQFF. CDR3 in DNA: TGCGCCAGCAGGTCTGGGACTGGACCCTACAATGAGCAGTTCTTC.

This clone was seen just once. The CDR3 DNA sequence: TGTGCCAGCAGCTTAGAAGCGGGGCCCTACAATGAGCAGTTCTTC. This translates into CASSLEAGPYNEQFF. This chain joins TRBV7-8 and TRBJ2-1; 7 bases are a match to TRBD2. Germline-derived CDR1 and CDR2 are SGHVS and FQNEAQ. The CDR3 has 15 residues. J was trimmed by 2 bases and V by 1 base; bases with no gene match: 2.

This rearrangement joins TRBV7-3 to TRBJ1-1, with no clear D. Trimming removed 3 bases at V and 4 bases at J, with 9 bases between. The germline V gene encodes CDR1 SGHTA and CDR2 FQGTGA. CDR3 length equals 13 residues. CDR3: CASSFGPRTEAFF. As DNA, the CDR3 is TGTGCCAGCAGCTTCGGGCCGCGCACTGAAGCTTTCTTT.

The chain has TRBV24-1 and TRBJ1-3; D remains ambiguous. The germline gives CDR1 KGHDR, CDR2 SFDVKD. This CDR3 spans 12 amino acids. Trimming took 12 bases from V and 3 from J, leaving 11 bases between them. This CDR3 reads CASVRVGNTIYF. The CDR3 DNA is TGTGCCTCCGTCCGGGTTGGAAACACCATATATTTT.

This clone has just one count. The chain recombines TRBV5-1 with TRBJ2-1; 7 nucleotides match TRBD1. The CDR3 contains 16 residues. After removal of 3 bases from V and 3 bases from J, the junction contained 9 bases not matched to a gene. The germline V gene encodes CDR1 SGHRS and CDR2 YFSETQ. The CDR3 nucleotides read TGCGCCAGCAGCTGGCACCGGGACAGCGACTACAATGAGCAGTTCTTC. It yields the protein CASSWHRDSDYNEQFF.

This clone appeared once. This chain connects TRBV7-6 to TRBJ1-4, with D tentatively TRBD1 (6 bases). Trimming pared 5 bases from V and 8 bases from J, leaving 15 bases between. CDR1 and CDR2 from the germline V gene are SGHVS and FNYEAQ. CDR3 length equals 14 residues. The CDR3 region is CASSPTGWGEKLFF. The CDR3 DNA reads TGTGCCAGCAGCCCCACAGGGTGGGGGGAAAAACTGTTTTTT.

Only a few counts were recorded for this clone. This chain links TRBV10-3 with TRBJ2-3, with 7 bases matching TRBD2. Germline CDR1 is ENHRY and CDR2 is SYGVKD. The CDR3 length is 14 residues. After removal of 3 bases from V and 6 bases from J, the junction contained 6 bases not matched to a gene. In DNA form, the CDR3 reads TGTGCCATCAGTGAAGAGGCGGGAGTGGATACGCAGTATTTT. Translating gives CAISEEAGVDTQYF.

CDR3 DNA: TGTGCCAGCAGCCCACAACAGGGGGCCGAGCGCTACACCTTC. Translating it yields CASSPQQGAERYTF. V gene TRBV7-2 combines with J gene TRBJ1-2; 9 bases line up with TRBD1. The CDR3 loop spans 14 amino acids. Losses at the gene ends were 5 bases for V and 9 bases for J; bases not matched to a gene: 10. Germline lookup yields CDR1 SGHTA and CDR2 FQGNSA.

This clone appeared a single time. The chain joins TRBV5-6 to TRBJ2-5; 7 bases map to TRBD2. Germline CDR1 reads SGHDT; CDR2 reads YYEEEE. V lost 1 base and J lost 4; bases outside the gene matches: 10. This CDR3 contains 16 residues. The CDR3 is CASSLISGGGRETQYF. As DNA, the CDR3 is TGTGCCAGCAGCTTGATTTCCGGGGGAGGGAGAGAGACCCAGTACTTC.

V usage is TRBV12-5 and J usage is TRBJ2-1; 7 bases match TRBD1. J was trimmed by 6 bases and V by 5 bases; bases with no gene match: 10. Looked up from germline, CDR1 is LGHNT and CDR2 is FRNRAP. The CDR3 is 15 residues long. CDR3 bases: TGTGCTAGTGGTGGGACAGACAAGCAGGGCAATGAGCAGTTCTTC. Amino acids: CASGGTDKQGNEQFF. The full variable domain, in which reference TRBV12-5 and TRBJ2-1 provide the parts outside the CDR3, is DARVTQTPRHKVTEMGQEVTMRCQPILGHNTVFWYRQTMMQGLELLAYFRNRAPLDDSGMPKDRFSAEMPDATLATLKIQPSEPRDSAVYFCASGGTDKQGNEQFFGPGTRLTVL.

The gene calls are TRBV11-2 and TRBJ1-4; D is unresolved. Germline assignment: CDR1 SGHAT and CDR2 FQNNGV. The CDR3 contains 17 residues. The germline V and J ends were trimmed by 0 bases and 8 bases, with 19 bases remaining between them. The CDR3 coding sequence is TGTGCCAGCAGCTTAGATAGGGTTCAGGTAACGGGAGAAAAACTGTTTTTT. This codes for CASSLDRVQVTGEKLFF.

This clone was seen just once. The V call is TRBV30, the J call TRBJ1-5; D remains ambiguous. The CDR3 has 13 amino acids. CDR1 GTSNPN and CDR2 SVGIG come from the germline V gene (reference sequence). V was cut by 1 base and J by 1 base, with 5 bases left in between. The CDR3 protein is CAWSAPSNQPQHF. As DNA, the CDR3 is TGTGCCTGGAGTGCCCCGAGCAATCAGCCCCAGCATTTT.

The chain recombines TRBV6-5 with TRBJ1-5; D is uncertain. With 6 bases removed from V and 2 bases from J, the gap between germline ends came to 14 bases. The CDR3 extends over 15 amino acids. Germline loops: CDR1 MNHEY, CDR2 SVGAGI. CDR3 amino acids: CASSAETRGNQPQHF. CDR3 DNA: TGTGCCAGCAGCGCCGAGACGCGGGGCAATCAGCCCCAGCATTTT.

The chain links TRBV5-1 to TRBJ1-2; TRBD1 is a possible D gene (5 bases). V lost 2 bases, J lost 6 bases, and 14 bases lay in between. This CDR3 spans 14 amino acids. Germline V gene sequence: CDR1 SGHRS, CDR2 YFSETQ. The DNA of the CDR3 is TGCGCCAGCAGCTTATGGACACCGGAGGATGGCTACACCTTC. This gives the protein CASSLWTPEDGYTF. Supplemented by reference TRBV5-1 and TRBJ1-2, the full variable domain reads KAGVTQTPRYLIKTRGQQVTLSCSPISGHRSVSWYQQTPGQGLQFLFEYFSETQRNKGNFPGRFSGRQFSNSRSEMNVSTLELGDSALYLCASSLWTPEDGYTFGSGTRLTVV.

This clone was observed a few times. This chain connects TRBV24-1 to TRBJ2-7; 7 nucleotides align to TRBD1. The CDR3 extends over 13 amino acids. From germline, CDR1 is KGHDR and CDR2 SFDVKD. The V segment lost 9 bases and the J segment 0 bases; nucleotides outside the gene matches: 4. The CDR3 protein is CATGTVSSYEQYF. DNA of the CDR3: TGTGCCACCGGGACAGTGAGCTCCTACGAGCAGTACTTC.

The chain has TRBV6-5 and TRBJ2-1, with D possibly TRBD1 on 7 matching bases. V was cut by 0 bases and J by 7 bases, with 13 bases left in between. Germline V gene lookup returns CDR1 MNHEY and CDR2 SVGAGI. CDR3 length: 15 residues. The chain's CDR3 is CASSYSRSGGNEQFF. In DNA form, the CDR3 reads TGTGCCAGCAGTTACTCGAGGTCAGGGGGGAATGAGCAGTTCTTC.

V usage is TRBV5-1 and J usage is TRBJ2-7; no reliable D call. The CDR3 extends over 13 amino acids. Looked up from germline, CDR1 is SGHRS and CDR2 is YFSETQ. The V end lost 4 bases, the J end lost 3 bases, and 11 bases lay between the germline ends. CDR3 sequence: CASSPNLLYEQYF. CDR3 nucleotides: TGCGCCAGCAGCCCCAACTTGCTCTACGAGCAGTACTTC.

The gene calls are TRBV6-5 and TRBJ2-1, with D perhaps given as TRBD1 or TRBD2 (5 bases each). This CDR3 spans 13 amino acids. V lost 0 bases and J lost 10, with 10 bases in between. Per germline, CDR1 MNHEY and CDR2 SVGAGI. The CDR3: CASSYSGPREQFF. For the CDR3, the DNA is TGTGCCAGCAGTTACTCGGGACCCAGGGAGCAGTTCTTC.

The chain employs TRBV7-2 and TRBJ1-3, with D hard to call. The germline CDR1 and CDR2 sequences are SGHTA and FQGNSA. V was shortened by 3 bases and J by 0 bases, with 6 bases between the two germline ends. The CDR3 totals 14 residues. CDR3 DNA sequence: TGTGCCAGCAGCTTGTGGCTCTCTGGAAACACCATATATTTT. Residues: CASSLWLSGNTIYF.